These 13 T cell receptor beta chains share one sample of origin, sequenced in a study of cytomegalovirus exposure and HLA in healthy donors. PCR amplification relied on 60 Vbeta primers (plus 13 Jbeta primers). Assay used: immunoSEQ multiplex PCR; TCRdb lists only in-frame clones, some missing. Of some 100,000 clones listed, 77% are singletons. Sequencing was carried out using PBMCs. The receptors shown here come from a man in his forties in good health and CMV-seropositive.

This chain joins TRBV20-1 and TRBJ1-1; D unresolved. The germline V gene encodes CDR1 DFQATT and CDR2 SNEGSKA (reference sequence). This CDR3 contains 11 residues. V was clipped by 3 bases and J by 5 bases, with 7 bases between them. DNA of the CDR3: TGCAGTGCTAGTGGAGGAACTGAAGCTTTCTTT. Amino acids: CSASGGTEAFF.

V is TRBV7-2 and J is TRBJ1-1; D perhaps matches TRBD1 (6 bases). Germline V gene data show CDR1 as SGHTA and CDR2 as FQGNSA. The V gene lost 4 bases and the J gene lost 2 bases, with 8 bases spanning the gap. The CDR3 length is 13 residues. Here the CDR3 reads CASSSDRNTEAFF. CDR3 DNA sequence: TGTGCCAGCAGCTCGGACAGAAACACTGAAGCTTTCTTT.

The V call is TRBV12-5, the J call TRBJ2-3; TRBD2 matches at 10 bases. CDR1 is LGHNT, CDR2 FRNRAP, per germline. The V and J ends lost 3 bases and 1 base, in that order; junction bases with no gene match: 7. CDR3 length: 17 residues. CDR3: CASGLENLAGGTDTQYF. The CDR3 coding sequence is TGTGCTAGTGGTTTAGAAAATCTAGCGGGGGGCACAGATACGCAGTATTTT. The full variable domain, in which reference TRBV12-5 and TRBJ2-3 provide the parts outside the CDR3, is DARVTQTPRHKVTEMGQEVTMRCQPILGHNTVFWYRQTMMQGLELLAYFRNRAPLDDSGMPKDRFSAEMPDATLATLKIQPSEPRDSAVYFCASGLENLAGGTDTQYFGPGTRLTVL.

V is TRBV5-1 and J is TRBJ2-7; TRBD1 agrees at 8 bases. CDR1 is SGHRS and CDR2 is YFSETQ in the germline V gene. V lost 6 bases to trimming and J lost 5 bases; unmatched junction nucleotides: 1. CDR3 length: 11 residues. The CDR3 region is CASTGGNEQYF. In DNA form, the CDR3 reads TGCGCCAGCACAGGGGGCAACGAGCAGTACTTC.

The chain carries TRBV28 and TRBJ2-2; no firm D call. Trimming cost V 4 bases and J 7 bases, with 7 bases left between them. Germline V gives CDR1 MDHEN, CDR2 SYDVKM. This CDR3 is built from 12 residues. This CDR3 is CASSSSLGELFF. The CDR3 DNA reads as TGTGCCAGCAGTTCCTCACTCGGGGAGCTGTTTTTT.

The chain employs TRBV9 and TRBJ1-6; a possible D gene is TRBD1 (5 bases). This CDR3 spans 17 amino acids. Trimming shortened V by 1 base and J by 7 bases, and 18 bases separated the two germline ends. Per the germline V gene, CDR1 is SGDLS and CDR2 is YYNGEE. This CDR3 reads CASSVYGGGGTNSPLHF. CDR3 DNA sequence: TGTGCCAGCAGCGTATACGGTGGGGGGGGTACCAATTCACCCCTCCACTTT.

CDR3 sequence: CASSDGGLINEQFF. Here the CDR3 DNA reads TGTGCCAGCAGCGACGGGGGATTAATCAATGAGCAGTTCTTC. This chain connects TRBV7-3 to TRBJ2-1, with D maybe TRBD2 (6 bases). V was pared by 5 bases and J by 6 bases, with 14 bases between. The germline V gene has CDR1 SGHTA and CDR2 FQGTGA. There are 14 residues in the CDR3.

This clone was seen a handful of times. The genes are TRBV6-4 and TRBJ2-1; 11 bases are a match to TRBD2. The germline V gene encodes CDR1 MRHNA and CDR2 SNTAGT. This CDR3 comprises 15 residues. V lost 3 bases, J lost 6 bases, and 4 bases stayed unmatched. The CDR3 DNA reads TGTGCCAGCAGTGAAGGCCTAGCGGGGGGCAATGAGCAGTTCTTC. Translation: CASSEGLAGGNEQFF.

The rearrangement links TRBV14 to TRBJ2-5; tentatively, D is TRBD2 (6 bases). This CDR3 has 15 residues. Trimming shortened V by 4 bases and J by 5 bases, and 17 bases separated the two germline ends. CDR1 is SGHDN, CDR2 FVKESK, per germline. CDR3 residues: CASSPGLPMGETQYF. DNA for the CDR3: TGTGCCAGCAGCCCGGGACTTCCGATGGGGGAGACCCAGTACTTC.

The chain is built from TRBV4-2 and TRBJ1-1; D is unclear. Trimming removed 4 bases from V and 1 base from J, with 16 bases in between. CDR3 length: 16 amino acids. CDR1 is LGHNA, CDR2 YNFKEQ, per germline. The CDR3 nucleotides are TGTGCCAGCAGCCCCCACCAAATACTGAGGAACACTGAAGCTTTCTTT. Amino acid sequence: CASSPHQILRNTEAFF.

J is TRBJ1-1 and V is TRBV4-3; D gene unclear. Germline CDR1 reads LGHNA; CDR2 reads YSLEER. The CDR3 totals 15 residues. The germline V and J ends were trimmed by 0 bases and 0 bases, with 8 bases remaining between them. The CDR3 reads CASSQDIKMNTEAFF. The CDR3 DNA reads TGCGCCAGCAGCCAAGATATAAAAATGAACACTGAAGCTTTCTTT.

The CDR3 region has the DNA TGTGCCAGCAGTTACTTCGGGACAGGGGGCACTGAGCAGTTCTTC. It translates to CASSYFGTGGTEQFF. The V gene is TRBV6-5, the J gene TRBJ2-1, with 12 bases lining up with TRBD1. There are 15 residues in the CDR3. V dropped 1 base and J dropped 9; count of bases not matched to a gene: 4. In germline, CDR1 is MNHEY, CDR2 SVGAGI.

The chain carries TRBV6-6 and TRBJ1-5; D is possibly TRBD1 (6 bases). With 0 bases removed from V and 3 bases from J, the gap between germline ends came to 9 bases. Germline lookup yields CDR1 MNHNY and CDR2 SVGAGI (reference sequence). This CDR3 has 15 residues. The DNA for the CDR3 is TGTGCCAGCAGTTACTCTTGGGACACCAATCAGCCCCAGCATTTT. Translation gives CASSYSWDTNQPQHF.